This T cell receptor (beta chain) came from a study of Graves' ophthalmopathy and Graves' hyperthyroidism. This clonotype was detected ten times or more. Just one base apart from a much larger clone, this may be a read error. Amplification from RNA transcripts yielded the TCR beta CDR3 regions. RT-PCR in the first round used HTBI primers; a second-round multiplex PCR followed. Via MiXCR, TCRdb re-called the multiplex PCR reads, giving one row per CDR3 protein. This sample has around 340,000 distinct CDR3 sequences, with roughly a sixth found just once. The sample taken for sequencing was peripheral blood. The TCR comes from an adult man with Graves' ophthalmopathy.

CDR3 sequence: CASSNRGNTEAFF. CDR3 DNA: TGTGCCAGCAGTAACAGGGGGAACACTGAAGCTTTCTTT. The chain has TRBV6-2 or TRBV6-3 and TRBJ1-1; 7 nucleotides line up with TRBD1. This CDR3 spans 13 amino acids. Per the germline V gene, CDR1 is MNHEY and CDR2 is SVGEGT. Trimming cost V 5 bases and J 1 base; bases outside gene matches: 1.